This is a list of T cell receptor beta chains from one sample in a study of blood T cell repertoires in COVID-19. Assay: immunoSEQ multiplex PCR; the TCRdb copy retains only in-frame clones and omits some. The top ten clones hold approximately 15% of a sample with some 200,000 clones, around four fifths of them seen once. Material for sequencing was peripheral blood. The receptors come from a woman between 70 and 85 years old with COVID-19, enrolled during active disease. CDR3s include the opening cysteine and the closing phenylalanine or tryptophan. D genes are given only for firm matches. Clone sizes are given selectively: once, few, many, or a class where the clone is expanded.

abundance	v_gene	j_gene	d_gene	CDR3aa	CDR3nt
once	TRBV19	TRBJ2-3	TRBD2	CASSSWTSRLTDTQYF	TGTGCCAGTAGTTCCTGGACTAGCAGGCTGACAGATACGCAGTATTTT
NA	TRBV5-1	TRBJ2-5	TRBD1	CASTPGGLETQYF	TGCGCCAGCACCCCAGGGGGCCTAGAGACCCAGTACTTC
NA	TRBV10-2	TRBJ1-1	NA	CASRLQENTEAFF	TGCGCCAGCAGACTACAGGAGAACACTGAAGCTTTCTTT
NA	TRBV6-1	TRBJ1-6	NA	CASSYSYNSPLHF	TGTGCCAGCAGTTACTCCTATAATTCACCCCTCCACTTT
NA	TRBV6-5	TRBJ1-2	NA	CASREGRVYGYTF	TGTGCCAGCAGAGAGGGGAGGGTTTATGGCTACACCTTC
NA	TRBV4-1	TRBJ1-1	NA	CASSHKGGWNTEAFF	TGCGCCAGCAGCCACAAGGGAGGGTGGAACACTGAAGCTTTCTTT
NA	TRBV28	TRBJ1-5	TRBD1	CASSSGQGSSTQPQHF	TGTGCCAGCAGTTCGGGACAGGGCTCGTCGACTCAGCCCCAGCATTTT
once	TRBV2	TRBJ1-1	NA	CAANRQPGTEAFF	TGTGCAGCCAATCGACAGCCTGGCACTGAAGCTTTCTTT
NA	TRBV6-5	TRBJ1-6	NA	CASTTDRRNSPLHF	TGTGCCAGCACTACAGACAGGCGTAATTCACCCCTCCACTTT
NA	TRBV14	TRBJ2-7	TRBD1	CASSQDRGPYYEQYF	TGTGCCAGCAGTCAAGACAGGGGGCCTTACTACGAGCAGTACTTC
NA	TRBV9	TRBJ1-3	NA	CASSVGGSFPGNTIYF	TGTGCCAGCAGCGTAGGAGGCTCCTTTCCTGGAAACACCATATATTTT
NA	TRBV24-1	TRBJ2-7	TRBD1	CATSDLRDRNEQYF	TGTGCCACCAGTGATTTGCGGGACAGAAACGAGCAGTACTTC
NA	TRBV18	TRBJ2-7	NA	CASSPPGTFYEQYF	TGTGCCAGCTCACCACCGGGCACCTTCTACGAGCAGTACTTC
NA	TRBV2	TRBJ2-5	TRBD2	CASSGLAGVETQYF	TGTGCCAGCAGTGGACTAGCGGGGGTAGAGACCCAGTACTTC
few	TRBV19	TRBJ1-5	TRBD1	CAWEVQGQVYQPQHF	TGTGCCTGGGAGGTTCAGGGACAGGTGTATCAGCCCCAGCATTTT
NA	TRBV3-1/TRBV3-2	TRBJ2-6	NA	CASSHRRGLGRSGANVLTF	TGTGCCAGCAGCCATCGGCGGGGCCTCGGTCGGTCCGGGGCCAACGTCCTGACTTTC
once	TRBV25-1	TRBJ2-3	TRBD2	CASSEAGTSDHTQYF	TGTGCCAGCAGTGAAGCCGGGACTAGCGACCATACGCAGTATTTT
once	TRBV2	TRBJ2-7	NA	CASSVRGSEQYF	TGTGCCAGCAGTGTGCGAGGGAGCGAGCAGTACTTC
NA	TRBV3-1/TRBV3-2	TRBJ1-2	TRBD1	CASSLSGYQGGGYTF	TGTGCCAGCAGCCTCTCCGGGTATCAGGGGGGTGGCTACACCTTC
once	TRBV5-1	TRBJ2-3	TRBD2	CASSLTSGNTDTQYF	TGCGCCAGCAGCTTGACTAGCGGGAACACAGATACGCAGTATTTT
NA	TRBV6-5	TRBJ1-1	NA	CASIKNTEAFF	TGTGCCAGCATTAAGAACACTGAAGCTTTCTTT
NA	TRBV2	TRBJ1-1	NA	CASSEGPRGRAPPNTEAFF	TGTGCCAGCAGTGAAGGACCCCGTGGGAGGGCCCCGCCGAACACTGAAGCTTTCTTT
NA	TRBV30	TRBJ1-1	NA	CAWSEWQTGEAFF	TGTGCCTGGAGTGAGTGGCAGACGGGTGAAGCTTTCTTT
NA	TRBV19	TRBJ1-1	NA	CASSISLGPEAFF	TGTGCCAGTAGTATCAGCCTGGGCCCTGAAGCTTTCTTT
NA	TRBV2	TRBJ2-1	NA	CASSEDRSNEQFF	TGTGCCAGCAGTGAAGATCGCAGCAATGAGCAGTTCTTC
NA	TRBV10-3	TRBJ2-5	TRBD2	CAISKGLASGETQYF	TGTGCCATCAGTAAGGGACTAGCGAGTGGAGAGACCCAGTACTTC
NA	TRBV30	TRBJ2-4	NA	CAWQRGGIIQYF	TGTGCCTGGCAACGGGGAGGTATCATTCAGTACTTC
NA	TRBV3-1/TRBV3-2	TRBJ2-5	TRBD2	CASSLNGLAGGGETQYF	TGTGCCAGCAGCCTCAATGGACTAGCGGGGGGAGGGGAGACCCAGTACTTC
NA	TRBV5-1	TRBJ1-2	NA	CASSVAGNTEANYGYTF	TGCGCCAGCAGCGTGGCCGGGAACACGGAAGCTAACTATGGCTACACCTTC
NA	TRBV12-3/TRBV12-4	TRBJ1-1	NA	CASSFPGNTEAFF	TGTGCCAGCAGTTTTCCGGGGAACACTGAAGCTTTCTTT
NA	TRBV5-1	TRBJ2-1	NA	CASSLATSSYNEQFF	TGCGCCAGCAGCTTGGCGACAAGCTCCTACAATGAGCAGTTCTTC
NA	TRBV11-2	TRBJ1-1	NA	CASSLEGGVFEAFF	TGTGCCAGCAGCTTAGAGGGGGGTGTATTTGAAGCTTTCTTT
once	TRBV15	TRBJ2-7	NA	CATSRARTSYEQYF	TGTGCCACCAGCAGAGCGCGGACTTCCTACGAGCAGTACTTC
NA	TRBV28	TRBJ1-6	NA	CATRWQGLNPYNSPLHF	TGTGCCACCCGGTGGCAGGGCCTCAACCCCTATAATTCACCCCTCCACTTT
NA	TRBV11-3	TRBJ2-1	TRBD2	CASSPRTSGAYNEQFF	TGTGCCAGCAGCCCCCGGACTAGCGGAGCCTACAATGAGCAGTTCTTC
NA	TRBV30	TRBJ1-6	NA	CAWSVDGIGNSPLHF	TGTGCCTGGAGTGTGGACGGGATAGGTAATTCACCCCTCCACTTT
NA	TRBV28	TRBJ1-5	NA	CASSRTLNQPQHF	TGTGCCAGCAGTCGGACACTCAATCAGCCCCAGCATTTT
NA	TRBV6-5	TRBJ2-6	TRBD1	CASRRQGSGANVLTF	TGTGCCAGCAGAAGACAGGGCTCTGGGGCCAACGTCCTGACTTTC
NA	TRBV5-1	TRBJ1-2	TRBD1	CASTKTGDGYTF	TGCGCCAGCACCAAGACAGGGGATGGCTACACCTTC
NA	TRBV4-1	TRBJ1-3	TRBD1	CASSPFQGARGNTIYF	TGCGCCAGCAGCCCTTTTCAGGGGGCGAGGGGAAACACCATATATTTT
NA	TRBV10-1	TRBJ1-1	NA	CASSSGFNTEAFF	TGCGCCAGCAGTTCGGGGTTCAACACTGAAGCTTTCTTT